This passage covers 30 T cell receptor beta chains from one sample sequenced in a study of T-cell reconstitution after alpha-beta-depleted transplantation in children. Preparation of the TCRbeta library involved a method that used unique molecular identifiers. TCRdb itself ran the PCR reads through MiXCR, one entry per CDR3 protein. Of 280,000 or so distinct CDR3 sequences in the sample, around a tenth were seen once. This sample comprised peripheral blood, obtained 180 days after TCRalphabeta/CD19-depleted stem cell transplant. All receptors derive from a male patient aged 2-15 years who had a stem cell transplant for chronic granulomatous disease, so the T cells may come from the graft donor.

This clonotype came up many times. The V gene is TRBV5-6, the J gene TRBJ1-6; D is uncertain. The germline V gene encodes CDR1 SGHDT and CDR2 YYEEEE. This CDR3 region has 13 residues. The V gene lost 0 bases and the J gene lost 7 bases, with 5 bases spanning the gap. In DNA form, the CDR3 reads TGTGCCAGCAGCTTGGATACGAATTCACCCCTCCACTTT. It codes for CASSLDTNSPLHF. Full variable domain (outside the CDR3, taken from reference TRBV5-6 and TRBJ1-6): DAGVTQSPTHLIKTRGQQVTLRCSPKSGHDTVSWYQQALGQGPQFIFQYYEEEERQRGNFPDRFSGHQFPNYSSELNVNALLLGDSALYLCASSLDTNSPLHFGNGTRLTVT.

The chain links TRBV19 to TRBJ1-1, with D possibly being TRBD1 (5 bases). The V gene's germline CDR1 is LNHDA and CDR2 SQIVND (reference sequence). Trimming took off 2 bases at V and 3 bases at J, with 13 bases between the two ends. The length of the CDR3 is 15 residues. Written as DNA, the CDR3 is TGTGCCAGTAGTATATCCCGGGACGGCTACACTGAAGCTTTCTTT. Amino acid sequence: CASSISRDGYTEAFF.

The CDR3 sequence: CATSRGPLRDYEQYF. The CDR3 bases are TGTGCCACCAGCAGAGGTCCGCTTAGGGACTACGAGCAGTACTTC. This chain uses TRBV15 with TRBJ2-7, with unresolved D. The CDR3 covers 15 residues. The germline V gene has CDR1 LNHNV and CDR2 YYDKDF (reference sequence). V was cut by 1 base and J by 3 bases, with 13 bases left in between.

The sample holds many counts of this clonotype. DNA for the CDR3: TGTGCCAGCAGTTCCTACAGGGCCCCGGGGGGCTACACCTTC. It is translated as CASSSYRAPGGYTF. This chain links TRBV12-3 or TRBV12-4 with TRBJ1-2; a weak D match, TRBD1 (6 bases). V dropped 4 bases and J dropped 8 bases, with 17 bases sitting between them. The CDR3 loop spans 14 amino acids.

At least ten counts were recorded for this clonotype. V usage is TRBV29-1 and J usage is TRBJ2-5; 9 bases map to TRBD2. Germline assignment: CDR1 SQVTM and CDR2 ANQGSEA. This CDR3 spans 15 amino acids. J gave up 5 bases and V 4 bases, and 11 bases lay outside the gene matches. The DNA of the CDR3 is TGCAGCGTTGTGATTCTAGCGGGAAGGGATGAGACCCAGTACTTC. It is translated as CSVVILAGRDETQYF.

This clonotype was observed many times. The chain joins TRBV28 to TRBJ2-1, with TRBD2 identical over 9 bases. J lost 5 bases, V lost 9 bases, and 8 bases had no gene match. This CDR3 region has 14 residues. Germline V gene data show CDR1 as MDHEN and CDR2 as SYDVKM. The CDR3 region is CASSPGLAHNEQFF. The DNA for the CDR3 is TGTGCCAGTAGTCCGGGACTAGCTCACAATGAGCAGTTCTTC.

DNA for the CDR3: TGTGCCAGGACCGGGACTAGCGATTACGAGCAGTACTTC. It yields the protein CARTGTSDYEQYF. The chain employs TRBV28 and TRBJ2-7; 10 bases fit TRBD2. CDR3 length: 13 residues. V gave up 9 bases and J gave up 4 bases; unmatched junction bases: 6. CDR1 and CDR2 from the germline V gene are MDHEN and SYDVKM.

The sample holds many counts of this clonotype. The chain recombines TRBV20-1 with TRBJ2-1; 7 bases line up with TRBD2. The CDR3 is made up of 15 amino acids. Germline assignment: CDR1 DFQATT and CDR2 SNEGSKA (reference sequence). Trimming removed 5 bases from V and 8 bases from J; junction bases left unmatched: 15. CDR3 residues: CSAGHWERGGYEQFF. The CDR3 DNA sequence: TGCAGTGCTGGTCATTGGGAGCGGGGAGGCTATGAGCAGTTCTTC.

This clonotype came up many times. One end of the junction fails to match germline, which may point to a read error. V and J are TRBV7-9 and TRBJ2-1; 10 positions match TRBD2. This CDR3 contains 15 residues. Germline CDR1 SEHNR, CDR2 FQNEAQ (reference sequence). CDR3 protein: CASSIAGGFYNEQFF. CDR3 bases: TGTGCCAGCAGCATAGCGGGGGGATTTTACAATGAGCAGTTCTTC.

This clonotype came up many times. This chain uses TRBV7-2 with TRBJ2-4; weak D call: TRBD1 (5 bases). Trimming pared 1 base from V and 6 bases from J, leaving 16 bases between. CDR1 is SGHTA and CDR2 is FQGNSA in the germline V gene. The CDR3 totals 16 residues. CDR3 amino acids: CASSLVVAGLGNIQYF. The CDR3 nucleotides are TGTGCCAGCAGCTTAGTGGTGGCAGGGTTAGGAAACATTCAGTACTTC. The whole variable domain, remainder taken from reference TRBV7-2 and TRBJ2-4, is GAGVSQSPSNKVTEKGKDVELRCDPISGHTALYWYRQSLGQGLEFLIYFQGNSAPDKSGLPSDRFSAERTGGSVSTLTIQRTQQEDSAVYLCASSLVVAGLGNIQYFGAGTRLSVL.

This clonotype was seen ten or more times. This chain joins TRBV20-1 and TRBJ2-5, with D perhaps matching TRBD1 (6 bases). The CDR3 extends over 18 amino acids. Germline CDR1 is DFQATT and CDR2 is SNEGSKA (reference sequence). Trimming took 3 bases from V and 7 from J, leaving 30 bases between them. Here the CDR3 reads CSASPFREQGSSKLTQYF. Written as DNA, the CDR3 is TGCAGTGCTAGCCCTTTTCGGGAACAGGGCTCGTCAAAGTTGACCCAGTACTTC.

This clonotype was found many times. The rearrangement links TRBV5-1 to TRBJ2-1, with a tentative D call TRBD1 (6 bases). Germline V gives CDR1 SGHRS, CDR2 YFSETQ. CDR3 length equals 15 residues. Trimming stripped 3 bases from V and 1 base from J, with 11 bases between. CDR3 bases: TGCGCCAGCAGCTCCACAGGGATGTCCTACAATGAGCAGTTCTTC. Protein product: CASSSTGMSYNEQFF.

Ten or more counts support this clonotype. The chain employs TRBV4-3 and TRBJ1-2; D remains unclear. CDR3 length: 14 residues. Germline V gene lookup returns CDR1 LGHNA and CDR2 YSLEER. Trimming stripped 0 bases from V and 1 base from J, with 6 bases between. The CDR3: CASSQDLSNYGYTF. The CDR3 DNA reads as TGCGCCAGCAGCCAAGATCTCAGTAACTATGGCTACACCTTC.

This clonotype was detected ten times or more. The chain is built from TRBV9 and TRBJ2-6; a weak D match, TRBD1 (6 bases). This CDR3 comprises 17 residues. Germline loops: CDR1 SGDLS, CDR2 YYNGEE. V was clipped by 3 bases and J by 0 bases, with 13 bases between them. Here the CDR3 reads CASSAADRTSGANVLTF. Written as DNA, the CDR3 is TGTGCCAGCAGCGCCGCCGACAGGACCTCTGGGGCCAACGTCCTGACTTTC. The full variable domain, rest sourced from reference TRBV9 and TRBJ2-6, is DSGVTQTPKHLITATGQRVTLRCSPRSGDLSVYWYQQSLDQGLQFLIQYYNGEERAKGNILERFSAQQFPDLHSELNLSSLELGDSALYFCASSAADRTSGANVLTFGAGSRLTVL.

This clonotype was detected ten times or more. The chain is built from TRBV27 and TRBJ1-1; D not resolved. The CDR3 length is 13 residues. Germline lookup yields CDR1 MNHEY and CDR2 SMNVEV (reference sequence). The V end was cut by 3 bases, the J end by 1 base, with 6 bases between. This CDR3 reads CASSLERNTEAFF. The CDR3 DNA is TGTGCCAGCAGTTTGGAAAGGAACACTGAAGCTTTCTTT.

This clonotype came up many times. The chain employs TRBV28 and TRBJ2-3; a weak D match, TRBD2 (6 bases). Germline CDR1 is MDHEN and CDR2 is SYDVKM. The CDR3 has 14 residues. The V and J ends lost 5 bases and 4 bases respectively, with 13 bases between them. CDR3 region: CASSPGLKADTQYF. The DNA of the CDR3 is TGTGCCAGCAGTCCGGGACTCAAGGCAGATACGCAGTATTTT.

This clonotype has a count of ten or more. The chain carries TRBV4-1 and TRBJ2-5; either TRBD1 or TRBD2 may supply D (5 bases each). The V gene lost 1 base and the J gene lost 6 bases, with 15 bases spanning the gap. Per germline, CDR1 MGHRA and CDR2 YSYEKL. The CDR3 is 15 residues long. CDR3 bases: TGCGCCAGCAGCCAAGGGGACCGACAAACGCAGACCCAGTACTTC. This codes for CASSQGDRQTQTQYF.

This clonotype was found many times. CDR3 DNA sequence: TGTGCCAGCAATTATCAACGAGGGGGCTCTGGAAACACCATATATTTT. Its translation is CASNYQRGGSGNTIYF. The chain carries TRBV12-3 or TRBV12-4 and TRBJ1-3, with D maybe TRBD1 (6 bases). The CDR3 has 16 amino acids. V lost 7 bases and J lost 0, with 16 bases in between.

This clonotype showed up many times. The gene calls are TRBV18 and TRBJ1-2; no firm D call. There are 16 residues in the CDR3. V lost 0 bases to trimming and J lost 4 bases, with 15 bases between them. The germline V gene encodes CDR1 KGHSH and CDR2 LQKENI. CDR3: CASSPPRQAPTYGYTF. The CDR3, as DNA: TGTGCCAGCTCACCACCCCGGCAGGCCCCAACCTATGGCTACACCTTC.

The sample holds many counts of this clonotype. The rearrangement links TRBV6-4 to TRBJ1-5; D is perhaps TRBD1 (6 bases). Trimming stripped 2 bases from V and 5 bases from J, with 19 bases between. Germline V CDR1 and CDR2: MRHNA, SNTAGT. The CDR3 consists of 17 residues. CDR3 nucleotide sequence: TGTGCCAGCAGTGACCTACTTCGGACAGCGACCGATCAGCCCCAGCATTTT. It is translated as CASSDLLRTATDQPQHF.

This clonotype was counted at least ten times. The chain carries TRBV11-2 and TRBJ2-4, with TRBD1 matching over 9 bases. The ends lost 0 bases at V and 0 bases at J; junction bases unmatched: 9. Germline V lookup: CDR1 SGHAT, CDR2 FQNNGV. The CDR3 consists of 19 residues. DNA of the CDR3: TGTGCCAGCAGCTTAGAACAGGGGGCTGGGATACTAGCCAAAAACATTCAGTACTTC. Translation gives CASSLEQGAGILAKNIQYF.

There are many counts of this clonotype. The J gene is TRBJ1-1, the V gene TRBV29-1, with D perhaps TRBD1 (6 bases). Trimming pared 4 bases from V and 0 bases from J, leaving 12 bases between. The CDR3 is made up of 14 amino acids. Germline V gene data show CDR1 as SQVTM and CDR2 as ANQGSEA. CDR3 protein: CSVGGRGLNTEAFF. CDR3 bases: TGCAGCGTTGGGGGGCGAGGGTTGAACACTGAAGCTTTCTTT.

On this clonotype: The junction departs from the called germline gene at one end, perhaps through a read error. The rearrangement joins TRBV4-2 to TRBJ2-7, with 8 bases aligning to TRBD2. Germline V lookup: CDR1 LGHNA, CDR2 YNFKEQ. The CDR3 has 16 amino acids. CDR3 in DNA: TGTGCCAGCAGCCGTCTAAGCGGGAGCGGTGACAACGAACAGTACTTC. As protein: CASSRLSGSGDNEQYF.

This clonotype showed up many times. The chain links TRBV12-3 or TRBV12-4 to TRBJ2-1; D not resolved. The CDR3 loop spans 13 amino acids. Trimming shortened V by 3 bases and J by 5 bases, and 8 bases separated the two germline ends. The CDR3 loop is CASSFGVNNEQFF. CDR3 DNA sequence: TGTGCCAGCAGTTTTGGGGTAAACAATGAGCAGTTCTTC.

This clonotype has at least ten counts. The V gene is TRBV18, the J gene TRBJ2-2, with unresolved D. The V gene's germline CDR1 is KGHSH and CDR2 LQKENI. The CDR3 is 17 amino acids. V lost 3 bases and J lost 2, with 16 bases in between. The CDR3 is CASSPLHTQLNTGELFF. For the CDR3, the DNA is TGTGCCAGCTCACCCCTGCATACTCAACTAAACACCGGGGAGCTGTTTTTT.

This clonotype was seen at least ten times. The chain links TRBV11-2 to TRBJ2-1; D might be TRBD1 (6 bases). Germline-derived CDR1 and CDR2 are SGHAT and FQNNGV. CDR3 size: 18 residues. V was pared by 8 bases and J by 0 bases, with 23 bases between. The CDR3 loop is CASGTGTRVLSSYNEQFF. The CDR3, as DNA: TGTGCCAGCGGAACCGGGACAAGAGTTCTAAGCTCCTACAATGAGCAGTTCTTC.

This clonotype was found many times. The chain combines TRBV29-1 with TRBJ1-2; 9 bases match TRBD1. Trimming took 0 bases from V and 4 from J; bases not matched to a gene: 6. This CDR3 spans 15 amino acids. Germline lookup yields CDR1 SQVTM and CDR2 ANQGSEA. The CDR3 region is CSVEDWGQGGYGYTF. The CDR3 nucleotides read TGCAGCGTTGAAGATTGGGGACAGGGAGGCTATGGCTACACCTTC.

This clonotype was seen ten or more times. This chain connects TRBV20-1 to TRBJ2-5, with 9 bases that match TRBD2. CDR1 DFQATT and CDR2 SNEGSKA come from the germline V gene (reference sequence). V gave up 3 bases and J gave up 1 base; unmatched junction bases: 3. The CDR3 covers 14 residues. CDR3 in DNA: TGCAGTGCTAGTCTAGCGGGACTCCAAGAGACCCAGTACTTC. As protein: CSASLAGLQETQYF.

This clonotype has a count of ten or more. This chain links TRBV24-1 with TRBJ2-2; D remains ambiguous. V shed 6 bases and J shed 6 bases, with 10 bases lying between them. The CDR3 is 13 amino acids. Germline CDR1 KGHDR, CDR2 SFDVKD. The CDR3 region is CATSQPGSGELFF. The CDR3 bases are TGTGCCACCAGTCAACCGGGTTCCGGGGAGCTGTTTTTT.

This clonotype showed up just a few times. The chain uses TRBV3-1 and TRBJ2-1; D is unresolved. Trimming took off 6 bases at V and 10 bases at J, with 16 bases between the two ends. This CDR3 is built from 13 residues. Germline CDR1 is LGHDT and CDR2 is YNNKEL (reference sequence). The CDR3 loop reads CASSSRPTGEQFF. The CDR3 region has the DNA TGTGCCAGCAGTAGCCGGCCGACCGGGGAGCAGTTCTTC.